The clone carrying this TCR beta chain was counted a single time. This record belongs to a study of blood T cells in healthy people across ages. The authors ran a second PCR of about 6 to 11 cycles using a sample-barcoded 5' primer and a J-beta primer mix. TCRdb reprocessed the 5' RACE reads via MiXCR and lists one record per CDR3 protein. The table lists more than 1.4 million distinct CDR3 sequences, 40% to 50% of them singletons. The ends were cut back, 3 bases at V and 7 bases at J, with 13 bases in the middle. Germline CDR1 reads MNHEY; CDR2 reads SMNVEV (reference sequence). This CDR3 has 14 amino acids.

The TCR comes from a woman aged 18-29 years in good health. J is TRBJ2-1 and V is TRBV27; TRBD2 is a possible D gene (6 bases). The sequenced sample consisted of blood. The CDR3 reads CASSLIAGRNEQFF. In DNA form, the CDR3 reads TGTGCCAGCAGTTTGATCGCGGGAAGGAATGAGCAGTTCTTC.